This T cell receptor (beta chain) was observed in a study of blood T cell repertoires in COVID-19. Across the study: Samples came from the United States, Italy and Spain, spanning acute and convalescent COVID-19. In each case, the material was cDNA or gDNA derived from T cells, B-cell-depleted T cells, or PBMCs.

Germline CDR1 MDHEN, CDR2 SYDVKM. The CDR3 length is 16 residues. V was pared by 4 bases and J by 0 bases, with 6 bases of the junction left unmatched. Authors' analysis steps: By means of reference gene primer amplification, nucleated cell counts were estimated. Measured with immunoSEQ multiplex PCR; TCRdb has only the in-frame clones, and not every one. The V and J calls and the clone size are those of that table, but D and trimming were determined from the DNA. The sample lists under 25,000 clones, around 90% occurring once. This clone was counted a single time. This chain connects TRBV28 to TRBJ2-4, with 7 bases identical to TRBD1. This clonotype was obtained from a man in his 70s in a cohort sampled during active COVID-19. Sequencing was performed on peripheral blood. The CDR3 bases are TGTGCCAGCAGTTCCACAGGGGCTGTAGCCAAAAACATTCAGTACTTC. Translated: CASSSTGAVAKNIQYF.